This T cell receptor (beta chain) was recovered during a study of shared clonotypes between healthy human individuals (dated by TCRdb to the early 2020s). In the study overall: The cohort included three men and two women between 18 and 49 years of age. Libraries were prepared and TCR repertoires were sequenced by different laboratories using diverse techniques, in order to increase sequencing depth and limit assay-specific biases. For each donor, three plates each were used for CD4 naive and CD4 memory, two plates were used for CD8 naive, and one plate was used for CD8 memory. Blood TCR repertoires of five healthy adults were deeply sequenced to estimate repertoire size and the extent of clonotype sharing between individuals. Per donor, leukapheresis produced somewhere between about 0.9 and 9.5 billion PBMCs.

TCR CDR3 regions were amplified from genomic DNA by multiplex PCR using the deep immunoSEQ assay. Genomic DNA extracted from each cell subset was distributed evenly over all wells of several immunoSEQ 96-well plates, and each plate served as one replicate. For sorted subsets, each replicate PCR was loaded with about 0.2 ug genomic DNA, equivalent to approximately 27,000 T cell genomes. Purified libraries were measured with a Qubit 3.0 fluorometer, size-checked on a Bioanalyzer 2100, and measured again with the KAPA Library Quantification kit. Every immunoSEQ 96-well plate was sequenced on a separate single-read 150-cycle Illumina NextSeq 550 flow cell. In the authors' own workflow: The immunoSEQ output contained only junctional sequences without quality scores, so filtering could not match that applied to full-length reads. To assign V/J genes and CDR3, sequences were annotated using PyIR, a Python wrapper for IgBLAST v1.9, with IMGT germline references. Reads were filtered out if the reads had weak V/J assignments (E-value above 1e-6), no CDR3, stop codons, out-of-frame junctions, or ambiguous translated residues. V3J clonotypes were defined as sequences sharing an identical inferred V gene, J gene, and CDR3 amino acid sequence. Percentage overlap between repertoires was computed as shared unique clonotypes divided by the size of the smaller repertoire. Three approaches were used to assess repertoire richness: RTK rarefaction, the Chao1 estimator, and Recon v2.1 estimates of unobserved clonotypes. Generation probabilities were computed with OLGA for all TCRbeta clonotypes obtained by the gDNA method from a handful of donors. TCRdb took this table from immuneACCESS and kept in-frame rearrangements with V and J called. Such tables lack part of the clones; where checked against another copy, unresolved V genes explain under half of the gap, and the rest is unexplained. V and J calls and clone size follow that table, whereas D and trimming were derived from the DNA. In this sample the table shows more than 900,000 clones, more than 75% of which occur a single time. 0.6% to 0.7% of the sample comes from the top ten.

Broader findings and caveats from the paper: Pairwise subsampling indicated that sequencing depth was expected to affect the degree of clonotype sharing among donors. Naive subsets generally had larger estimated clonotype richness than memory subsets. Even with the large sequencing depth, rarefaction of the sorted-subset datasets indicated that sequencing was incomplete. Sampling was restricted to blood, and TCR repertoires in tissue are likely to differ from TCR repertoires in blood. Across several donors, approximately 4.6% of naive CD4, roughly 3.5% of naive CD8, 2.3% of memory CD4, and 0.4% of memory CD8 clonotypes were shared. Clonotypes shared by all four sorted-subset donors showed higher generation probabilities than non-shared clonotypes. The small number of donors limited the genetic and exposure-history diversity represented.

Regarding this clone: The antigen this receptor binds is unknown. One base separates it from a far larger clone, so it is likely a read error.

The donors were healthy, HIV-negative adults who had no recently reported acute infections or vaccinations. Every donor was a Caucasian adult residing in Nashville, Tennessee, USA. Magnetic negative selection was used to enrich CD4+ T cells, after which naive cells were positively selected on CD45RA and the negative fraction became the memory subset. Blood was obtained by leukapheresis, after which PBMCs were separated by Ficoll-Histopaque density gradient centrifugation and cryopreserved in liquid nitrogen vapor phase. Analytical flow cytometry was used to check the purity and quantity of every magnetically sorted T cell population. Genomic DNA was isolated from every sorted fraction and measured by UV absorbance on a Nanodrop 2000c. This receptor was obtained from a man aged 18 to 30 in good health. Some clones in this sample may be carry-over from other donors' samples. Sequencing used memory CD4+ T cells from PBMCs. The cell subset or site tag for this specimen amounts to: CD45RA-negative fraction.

DNA sequence: TGTGCCAGCAGCATAGGTCTCAGCGGGAGGGCCTTTGGCCAAGAGACCCAGTACTTC. This is translated as CASSIGLSGRAFGQETQYF. The sequence is built from TRBV9 and TRBJ2-5; 10 bases in between match TRBD2. Via the germline V gene, CDR1 is SGDLS and CDR2 YYNGEE. Trimming removed 4 bases from V and 1 base from J; the gene matches leave 16 bases unexplained. CDR3 length: 19 amino acids, cysteine to phenylalanine. Solely the CDR3 DNA is kept, with 57 bases framed from the first base.